The 20 T cell receptor beta chains below all came from one sample that was sequenced in a study of OX40 agonist ivuxolimab in advanced cancers. Data came from immunoSEQ multiplex PCR; TCRdb stores just in-frame clones and leaves some out. The sample shows around 62,000 clones, 70% to 85% of them seen only once. Here the sequenced sample was CD4+ or CD8+ T cells sorted from blood, taken in a trial of the OX40 agonist ivuxolimab. These receptors all stem from an adult with an advanced solid tumor such as melanoma, head and neck, liver or kidney cancer.

This chain links TRBV11-2 with TRBJ2-6, with D tentatively TRBD1 or TRBD2 (5 bases each). The ends were cut back, 4 bases at V and 11 bases at J, with 21 bases in the middle. The CDR3 spans 16 residues. Germline V lookup: CDR1 SGHAT, CDR2 FQNNGV. The CDR3 spells CASSSTGLGDHHVLTF. The CDR3 DNA sequence: TGTGCCAGCAGCTCGACTGGTTTAGGGGACCATCACGTCCTGACTTTC.

The V call is TRBV30, the J call TRBJ2-7, with a tentative D call TRBD2 (6 bases). The ends were cut back, 2 bases at V and 3 bases at J, with 8 bases in the middle. This CDR3 region has 12 residues. CDR1 GTSNPN and CDR2 SVGIG come from the germline V gene (reference sequence). The CDR3: CAWSRRGYEQYF. DNA of the CDR3: TGTGCCTGGAGTCGGAGGGGCTACGAGCAGTACTTC.

The chain couples TRBV21-1 to TRBJ1-3. TRBV21-1 is given as a pseudogene. CDR3 length: 16 residues. The CDR3 is CASSKGDRRGGNTIYF. The DNA for the CDR3 is TGTGCCAGCAGCAAAGGGGACCGGCGTGGTGGAAACACCATATATTTT.

Written as DNA, the CDR3 is TGTGCCAGCAGGGTGGCGGGAGGGGAGACCTACGAGCAGTACTTC. This codes for CASRVAGGETYEQYF. This chain connects TRBV7-2 to TRBJ2-7; 9 bases match TRBD2. This CDR3 is 15 amino acids long. V gave up 6 bases and J gave up 2 bases; unmatched junction bases: 8. The germline gives CDR1 SGHTA, CDR2 FQGNSA.

V usage is TRBV4-1 and J usage is TRBJ1-5; 8 bases map to TRBD1. CDR1 and CDR2 (germline): MGHRA, YSYEKL. V trimming: 2 bases; J trimming: 2 bases; junction bases outside the gene matches: 14. CDR3 length equals 19 residues. CDR3 bases: TGCGCCAGCAGCCAACTGGACAGGGCACGAGCCGATGGCAATCAGCCCCAGCATTTT. Translated: CASSQLDRARADGNQPQHF.

The V call is TRBV28, the J call TRBJ1-2; D possibly corresponds to TRBD1 (6 bases). Germline V lookup: CDR1 MDHEN, CDR2 SYDVKM. V lost 6 bases and J lost 3, with 23 bases in between. This CDR3 is built from 17 residues. The CDR3 nucleotides are TGTGCCAGCAGCCCGGGGGGGGCCTCCTCTTGGGACTATGGCTACACCTTC. Translated, it gives CASSPGGASSWDYGYTF.

This chain links TRBV2 with TRBJ2-7; D tentatively reads TRBD1 or TRBD2 (5 bases each). The CDR3 covers 12 residues. The germline V gene encodes CDR1 SNHLY and CDR2 FYNNEI. The V and J ends lost 7 bases and 0 bases respectively, with 7 bases between them. CDR3 residues: CASTGPSYEQYF. The CDR3 nucleotides are TGTGCCAGCACGGGACCCTCCTACGAGCAGTACTTC. Full variable domain (outside the CDR3, taken from reference TRBV2 and TRBJ2-7): EPEVTQTPSHQVTQMGQEVILRCVPISNHLYFYWYRQILGQKVEFLVSFYNNEISEKSEIFDDQFSVERPDGSNFTLKIRSTKLEDSAMYFCASTGPSYEQYFGPGTRLTVT.

The chain uses TRBV29-1 and TRBJ2-1; a possible D gene is TRBD2 (5 bases). The CDR3 consists of 14 residues. Trimming took 2 bases from V and 8 from J, leaving 16 bases between them. Per germline, CDR1 SQVTM and CDR2 ANQGSEA. CDR3 protein: CSVERGSIGDEQFF. CDR3 DNA: TGCAGCGTTGAACGGGGAAGCATTGGGGATGAGCAGTTCTTC.

This clone is a singleton in its sample. The J gene is TRBJ1-2, the V gene TRBV7-9; no clear D. Trimming took 5 bases from V and 6 from J, leaving 19 bases between them. The CDR3 is 15 residues long. Germline V gene data show CDR1 as SEHNR and CDR2 as FQNEAQ (reference sequence). In DNA, the CDR3 is TGTGCCAGCAGCGCATTCAAAAGAAGCGGTGATGGCTACACCTTC. It is translated as CASSAFKRSGDGYTF.

CDR3 amino acids: CASTHEETQYF. Here the CDR3 DNA reads TGTGCCAGTACCCACGAAGAGACCCAGTACTTC. The J gene is TRBJ2-5, the V gene TRBV19; D is unresolved. In germline, CDR1 is LNHDA, CDR2 SQIVND (reference sequence). The CDR3 has 11 residues. V was pared by 7 bases and J by 3 bases, with 6 bases between.

The chain couples TRBV5-6 to TRBJ2-3; D is unclear. The CDR3 consists of 14 residues. V lost 4 bases and J 3 bases, leaving 12 bases between the germline ends. Germline V gene lookup returns CDR1 SGHDT and CDR2 YYEEEE. CDR3 nucleotide sequence: TGTGCCAGCAGCCTCAAGAGATTAACAGATACGCAGTATTTT. Its translation is CASSLKRLTDTQYF. Based on the CDR3 plus reference TRBV5-6 and TRBJ2-3, the full variable domain is DAGVTQSPTHLIKTRGQQVTLRCSPKSGHDTVSWYQQALGQGPQFIFQYYEEEERQRGNFPDRFSGHQFPNYSSELNVNALLLGDSALYLCASSLKRLTDTQYFGPGTRLTVL.

This chain uses TRBV7-9 with TRBJ2-2; perhaps TRBD2 as D (6 bases). The CDR3 is 14 amino acids. Trimming pared 0 bases from V and 6 bases from J, leaving 8 bases between. CDR1 is SEHNR, CDR2 FQNEAQ, per germline (reference sequence). Here the CDR3 reads CASSLATGAGELFF. The DNA of the CDR3 is TGTGCCAGCAGCTTAGCTACGGGGGCCGGGGAGCTGTTTTTT.

The chain joins TRBV2 to TRBJ2-7, with 8 bases that match TRBD1. J lost 6 bases, V lost 7 bases, and 8 bases had no gene match. Germline CDR1 SNHLY, CDR2 FYNNEI. The CDR3 is 13 amino acids. CDR3 coding DNA: TGTGCCAGCACCGTGGACAGGGTTCGCGAGCAGTACTTC. Translation: CASTVDRVREQYF.

The J gene is TRBJ1-4, the V gene TRBV30, with D unresolved. With 0 bases removed from V and 8 bases from J, the gap between germline ends came to 10 bases. The CDR3 length is 13 residues. The germline V gene encodes CDR1 GTSNPN and CDR2 SVGIG (reference sequence). The CDR3 is CAWSVAGGEKLFF. The CDR3 nucleotides are TGTGCCTGGAGTGTGGCAGGTGGAGAAAAACTGTTTTTT.

The chain carries TRBV18 and TRBJ2-3; D is ambiguous. The CDR3 has 14 amino acids. V was cut by 0 bases and J by 5 bases, with 9 bases left in between. The germline V gene has CDR1 KGHSH and CDR2 LQKENI. CDR3 in DNA: TGTGCCAGCTCACCACCTACAGCGCGAGATACGCAGTATTTT. This codes for CASSPPTARDTQYF.

The chain links TRBV9 to TRBJ1-4; tentative D call: TRBD1 (6 bases). The CDR3 covers 13 residues. In germline, CDR1 is SGDLS, CDR2 YYNGEE. Trimming took off 5 bases at V and 4 bases at J, with 9 bases between the two ends. In DNA form, the CDR3 reads TGTGCCAGCAGGGGGGCTAGTAATGAAAAACTGTTTTTT. It translates to CASRGASNEKLFF.

This chain links TRBV2 with TRBJ1-2; unclear D gene. The CDR3 spans 17 residues. Germline CDR1 SNHLY, CDR2 FYNNEI. V was cut by 1 base and J by 3 bases, with 18 bases left in between. The chain's CDR3 is CASSEGAPAGVDYGYTF. For the CDR3, the DNA is TGTGCCAGCAGTGAAGGGGCCCCCGCAGGCGTGGACTATGGCTACACCTTC.

The chain is built from TRBV27 and TRBJ2-2; D gene unclear. Germline CDR1 MNHEY, CDR2 SMNVEV (reference sequence). The V gene lost 5 bases and the J gene lost 0 bases, with 13 bases spanning the gap. The CDR3 runs 16 residues. CDR3 DNA: TGTGCCAGCAGTCCTACTTGGACGGCGAACACCGGGGAGCTGTTTTTT. Protein sequence: CASSPTWTANTGELFF.

There are many counts of this clone. This chain uses TRBV30 with TRBJ1-2; no clear D. There are 12 residues in the CDR3. Germline V gene sequence: CDR1 GTSNPN, CDR2 SVGIG (reference sequence). The V and J ends lost 5 bases and 8 bases respectively, with 15 bases between them. CDR3: CAWGPGTGGYTF. The CDR3 region has the DNA TGTGCCTGGGGTCCGGGAACTGGAGGCTACACCTTC.

This clone was observed a handful of times. This sequence joins TRBV28 and TRBJ1-2; perhaps TRBD1 as D (6 bases). Deletions cut 9 bases from V and 4 bases from J, with 15 bases between. There are 13 residues in the CDR3. The germline gives CDR1 MDHEN, CDR2 SYDVKM. For the CDR3, the DNA is TGTGCCAGTTGGAAACAGGGCGCCTATGGCTACACCTTC. It is translated as CASWKQGAYGYTF.